A selection of T cell receptor beta chains follows, all from one sample in a study of T cells in Graves' hyperthyroidism and ophthalmopathy. Using its own MiXCR run on the multiplex PCR reads, TCRdb lists one record per CDR3 protein. The profile shows about 260,000 distinct CDR3 sequences, less than 30% of them singletons. Sequenced: blood. Every receptor here comes from a man aged 35-49 years with Graves' hyperthyroidism that later progressed to Graves' ophthalmopathy. CDR3s include the opening cysteine and the closing phenylalanine or tryptophan. The D gene is left open where the match is weak. The listing skips clone size in some rows; elsewhere it reads once, few, many or a size class.

>TRBV28|once|TRBJ1-1|NA
CASRNDGNTEAFF
TGTGCCAGCAGAAACGACGGGAACACTGAAGCTTTCTTT
>TRBV6-5|many|TRBJ2-7|TRBD1
CASSYSQGSYEQYF
TGTGCCAGCAGTTACTCACAGGGGAGCTACGAGCAGTACTTC
>TRBV20-1|many|TRBJ1-2|NA
CSAGGVYGYTF
TGCAGTGCTGGCGGAGTCTATGGCTACACCTTC
>TRBV27|many|TRBJ1-5|NA
CASSLWQLRPQHF
TGTGCCAGCAGTTTATGGCAGCTCCGGCCCCAGCATTTT
>TRBV11-2|many|TRBJ2-7|NA
CASSPSPRDDEQYF
TGTGCCAGCAGCCCATCCCCCAGGGACGACGAGCAGTACTTC
>TRBV12-3/TRBV12-4|once|TRBJ1-5|NA
CASSLVGMEPQHF
TGTGCCAGCAGTTTAGTCGGGATGGAGCCCCAGCATTTT
>TRBV20-1|NA|TRBJ2-7|NA
CSAIDYEQYF
TGCAGTGCTATAGACTACGAGCAGTACTTC
>TRBV6-1|NA|TRBJ2-7|NA
CASSVHLSVRYEQYF
TGTGCCAGCAGTGTCCATTTATCGGTGCGATACGAGCAGTACTTC
>TRBV28|NA|TRBJ2-7|TRBD1
CASSTGGTGLYEQYF
TGTGCCAGCAGCACTGGGGGGACAGGCCTCTACGAGCAGTACTTC
>TRBV24-1|many|TRBJ1-5|NA
CATSDSFGRNQPQHF
TGTGCCACCAGTGATTCTTTTGGCAGGAATCAGCCCCAGCATTTT
>TRBV24-1|NA|TRBJ1-5|TRBD1
CATSDSGQGNQPQHF
TGTGCCACCAGTGATTCGGGACAGGGTAATCAGCCCCAGCATTTT
>TRBV20-1|many|TRBJ2-7|TRBD1
CSARDPGGGPEQYF
TGCAGTGCTAGAGACCCAGGGGGCGGTCCGGAGCAGTACTTC
>TRBV12-3/TRBV12-4|few|TRBJ1-1|NA
CASSLAQGSNPEAFF
TGTGCCAGCAGTTTAGCCCAGGGGTCTAACCCTGAAGCTTTCTTT
>TRBV11-3|many|TRBJ2-4|TRBD2
CASSLGPTSGIRWIQYF
TGTGCCAGCAGCTTAGGCCCGACTAGCGGGATAAGATGGATTCAGTACTTC
>TRBV5-5|many|TRBJ1-2|TRBD1
CASSIGQANYGYTF
TGTGCCAGCAGCATAGGACAGGCTAACTATGGCTACACCTTC
>TRBV10-1|NA|TRBJ1-5|NA
CASSAGGAQPQHF
TGCGCCAGCAGTGCCGGGGGCGCCCAGCCCCAGCATTTT
>TRBV11-3|many|TRBJ2-2|TRBD2
CASRLAGGPAGELFF
TGTGCCAGCAGACTAGCGGGAGGGCCGGCCGGGGAGCTGTTTTTT
>TRBV7-8|many|TRBJ2-2|NA
CASRNTGELFF
TGTGCCAGCAGAAATACCGGGGAGCTGTTTTTT
>TRBV18|many|TRBJ1-2|NA
CASSPQGPGDGYTF
TGTGCCAGCTCACCACAGGGGCCAGGAGATGGCTACACCTTC
>TRBV28|NA|TRBJ2-7|NA
CASSGTGFSSYEQYF
TGTGCCAGCAGTGGGACTGGGTTTAGCTCCTACGAGCAGTACTTC
>TRBV19|many|TRBJ2-7|NA
CASSPRAQSHEQYF
TGTGCCAGTAGTCCTAGAGCCCAGTCTCACGAGCAGTACTTC
>TRBV5-1|NA|TRBJ2-7|NA
CASSIGSGVHEQYF
TGCGCCAGCAGCATAGGGTCAGGGGTCCACGAGCAGTACTTC
>TRBV24-1|NA|TRBJ1-5|NA
CATSDPDRYDEPQHF
TGTGCCACCAGTGATCCGGACAGATATGATGAGCCCCAGCATTTT
>TRBV27|NA|TRBJ1-5|TRBD1
CASSSLQQGAGQPQHF
TGTGCCAGCAGTTCCCTTCAACAGGGGGCAGGGCAGCCCCAGCATTTT
>TRBV19|many|TRBJ2-7|NA
CASSPRTVPYEQYF
TGTGCCAGTAGTCCCAGGACGGTACCCTACGAGCAGTACTTC
>TRBV3-1|few|TRBJ2-3|TRBD2
CASSQDLAGTRLTDTQYF
TGTGCCAGCAGCCAAGATCTAGCGGGAACCCGACTCACAGATACGCAGTATTTT
>TRBV6-1|many|TRBJ2-5|TRBD1
CASSERRRTGGFQETQYF
TGTGCCAGCAGTGAACGCCGCCGGACAGGGGGGTTCCAAGAGACCCAGTACTTC
>TRBV19|many|TRBJ2-2|NA
CASSVRGGSDTGELFF
TGTGCCAGTAGTGTTCGAGGAGGGTCGGACACCGGGGAGCTGTTTTTT
>TRBV5-6|many|TRBJ2-7|TRBD1
CASSWDRDEQYF
TGTGCCAGCAGCTGGGACAGGGACGAGCAGTACTTC